These 32 T cell receptor beta chains came from one sample sequenced in a study of blood T cell repertoires in COVID-19. Assay: immunoSEQ multiplex PCR; the TCRdb copy retains only in-frame clones and omits some. The sample includes over 350,000 clones, about 83% seen only once; the top ten take roughly 10%. Sequencing was done on a sample of PBMCs or T cells enriched from blood (not recorded which). These receptors were obtained from a woman aged 50 to 60 who had recovered from COVID-19.

The chain carries TRBV4-2 and TRBJ2-7; no reliable D call. V was shortened by 0 bases and J by 7 bases, with 10 bases between the two germline ends. Germline V gene sequence: CDR1 LGHNA, CDR2 YNFKEQ. The CDR3 sequence is 13 residues long. The chain's CDR3 is CASSQEQSREQYF. The CDR3 DNA follows: TGTGCCAGCAGCCAAGAACAGTCACGGGAGCAGTACTTC.

This clone turned up a few times. The chain is built from TRBV14 and TRBJ2-4; the D is unclear. The V end lost 4 bases, the J end lost 0 bases, and 7 bases lay between the germline ends. The germline gives CDR1 SGHDN, CDR2 FVKESK. CDR3 length equals 14 residues. The DNA of the CDR3 is TGTGCCAGCAGCCGCAGACTAGCCAAAAACATTCAGTACTTC. This codes for CASSRRLAKNIQYF.

The chain recombines TRBV5-4 with TRBJ1-1; TRBD1 agrees at 7 bases. This CDR3 has 16 amino acids. With V trimmed by 3 bases and J by 2 bases, 10 bases remained unmatched. Germline V CDR1 and CDR2: SGHNT, YYREEE (reference sequence). CDR3 region: CASSSPSTGRNTEAFF. DNA of the CDR3: TGTGCCAGCAGCTCGCCGTCGACAGGGCGAAACACTGAAGCTTTCTTT.

The genes are TRBV5-1 and TRBJ1-1, with 10 bases matching TRBD1. CDR1 SGHRS and CDR2 YFSETQ come from the germline V gene. Losses at the gene ends were 4 bases for V and 7 bases for J; bases not matched to a gene: 10. The CDR3 runs to 15 residues. The CDR3 DNA sequence: TGCGCCAGCAGCGCTGACGGGACAGGGGAAAGTGAAGCTTTCTTT. This codes for CASSADGTGESEAFF.

The V gene is TRBV19, the J gene TRBJ1-5; weak D call: TRBD1 (6 bases). CDR1 is LNHDA and CDR2 is SQIVND in the germline V gene (reference sequence). The V and J ends lost 6 bases and 6 bases respectively, with 21 bases between them. The CDR3 is 16 residues long. The CDR3: CASRIQDSLTGQPQHF. CDR3 DNA: TGTGCCAGTAGGATACAGGACAGTTTAACAGGTCAGCCCCAGCATTTT.

The chain couples TRBV5-1 to TRBJ1-2; 7 bases are shared with TRBD1. The germline gives CDR1 SGHRS, CDR2 YFSETQ. The CDR3 has 13 residues. V shed 4 bases, J shed 6 bases, and the junction held 6 bases outside the gene matches. The CDR3 reads CASSRGTENGYTF. For the CDR3, the DNA is TGCGCCAGCAGCCGGGGGACAGAGAATGGCTACACCTTC.

This clone was recorded only once. The chain links TRBV7-2 to TRBJ2-3, with D perhaps TRBD2 (7 bases). From germline, CDR1 is SGHTA and CDR2 FQGNSA. The CDR3 spans 15 residues. V gave up 3 bases and J gave up 8 bases, with 18 bases separating them. The CDR3 bases are TGTGCCAGCAGCTTTCCGGGGGGCTATAAATTTACGCAGTATTTT. Translating it yields CASSFPGGYKFTQYF. Combining the CDR3 with reference TRBV7-2 and TRBJ2-3 gives the whole variable domain GAGVSQSPSNKVTEKGKDVELRCDPISGHTALYWYRQSLGQGLEFLIYFQGNSAPDKSGLPSDRFSAERTGGSVSTLTIQRTQQEDSAVYLCASSFPGGYKFTQYFGPGTRLTVL.

The rearrangement links TRBV2 to TRBJ1-4, with D possibly being TRBD1 (5 bases). V lost 4 bases, J lost 8 bases, and 11 bases lay in between. Germline V gene lookup returns CDR1 SNHLY and CDR2 FYNNEI. CDR3 size: 13 residues. The CDR3 DNA reads TGTGCCAGCAGTGGGGGGGGTTGGGAAAAACTGTTTTTT. It translates to CASSGGGWEKLFF.

This clone was recorded once. The J gene is TRBJ2-5, the V gene TRBV18; tentative D call: TRBD2 (6 bases). CDR3 length: 13 amino acids. Germline CDR1 KGHSH, CDR2 LQKENI. The ends were cut back, 6 bases at V and 2 bases at J, with 10 bases in the middle. Here the CDR3 reads CASSGLGQETQYF. The CDR3 DNA reads as TGTGCCAGCTCGGGACTGGGGCAAGAGACCCAGTACTTC.

The chain employs TRBV2 and TRBJ1-2; no reliable D call. The CDR3 contains 13 residues. Germline CDR1 is SNHLY and CDR2 is FYNNEI. The V and J ends lost 8 bases and 2 bases respectively, with 12 bases between them. CDR3 bases: TGTGCCAGCCTGGCAGGCAGGAACTATGGCTACACCTTC. This gives the protein CASLAGRNYGYTF.

This chain joins TRBV2 and TRBJ2-1; possibly TRBD1 for D (6 bases). The CDR3 is made up of 16 amino acids. Trimming took off 0 bases at V and 4 bases at J, with 13 bases between the two ends. Germline V lookup: CDR1 SNHLY, CDR2 FYNNEI. The CDR3 loop reads CASSEALWGRYNEQFF. The CDR3 region has the DNA TGTGCCAGCAGTGAAGCGCTCTGGGGGCGGTACAATGAGCAGTTCTTC. The full variable domain, completed using reference TRBV2 and TRBJ2-1, is EPEVTQTPSHQVTQMGQEVILRCVPISNHLYFYWYRQILGQKVEFLVSFYNNEISEKSEIFDDQFSVERPDGSNFTLKIRSTKLEDSAMYFCASSEALWGRYNEQFFGPGTRLTVL.

J is TRBJ1-4 and V is TRBV28; 9 nucleotides agree with TRBD1. Trimming cost V 9 bases and J 3 bases; bases outside gene matches: 5. CDR1 is MDHEN, CDR2 SYDVKM, per germline. The CDR3 extends over 14 amino acids. The DNA of the CDR3 is TGTGCCAGTAATGGACAGGGGTCTAATGAAAAACTGTTTTTT. Encoded protein: CASNGQGSNEKLFF.

The chain carries TRBV2 and TRBJ1-5; D call uncertain. Trimming took off 6 bases at V and 4 bases at J, with 19 bases between the two ends. Germline V lookup: CDR1 SNHLY, CDR2 FYNNEI. This CDR3 is 16 amino acids long. Here the CDR3 reads CASRRGISLANQPQHF. DNA for the CDR3: TGTGCCAGCAGACGAGGCATCTCTTTAGCAAATCAGCCCCAGCATTTT.

Notes on this clone: A junction boundary mismatches the germline segment, possibly from a read error. V gene TRBV6-5 combines with J gene TRBJ2-4; D remains unclear. CDR1 is MNHEY, CDR2 SVGAGI, per germline. This CDR3 comprises 13 residues. The CDR3 nucleotides are TGCCACACAGCAGCTTTGGCCAAAAACATTCAGTACTTC. This gives the protein CHTAALAKNIQYF.

This sequence joins TRBV3-1 (or the pseudogene TRBV3-2) and TRBJ2-4; tentative D call: TRBD1 (5 bases). This CDR3 contains 16 residues. Germline loops: CDR1 LGHDT, CDR2 YNNKEL (reference sequence). V lost 4 bases and J 6 bases, leaving 19 bases between the germline ends. CDR3 nucleotides: TGTGCCAGCAGCCTCTCCCGACAGACGGAGACAAACATTCAGTACTTC. Translation: CASSLSRQTETNIQYF.

The chain recombines TRBV9 with TRBJ2-7; the D gene is possibly TRBD1 (5 bases). The CDR3 has 14 amino acids. CDR1 is SGDLS, CDR2 YYNGEE, per germline. Trimming stripped 0 bases from V and 4 bases from J, with 11 bases between. The CDR3 DNA reads TGTGCCAGCAGCGTAGGGGGCAGGAGTTACGAGCAGTACTTC. It specifies CASSVGGRSYEQYF.

The chain links TRBV5-8 to TRBJ1-6, with 7 bases fitting TRBD1. V gave up 4 bases and J gave up 9 bases; unmatched junction bases: 10. The germline V gene has CDR1 SGHTS and CDR2 YDEGEE. The CDR3 length is 15 residues. The CDR3 loop is CASSPKTGWASPLHF. The CDR3 DNA follows: TGTGCCAGCAGCCCTAAGACAGGGTGGGCTTCACCCCTCCACTTT.

The chain recombines TRBV19 with TRBJ1-6; D not certain. In germline, CDR1 is LNHDA, CDR2 SQIVND (reference sequence). The CDR3 consists of 12 residues. V was trimmed by 3 bases and J by 7 bases, leaving 4 bases between them. CDR3 loop: CASSIVNSPLHF. CDR3 nucleotides: TGTGCCAGTAGTATCGTCAATTCACCCCTCCACTTT. The full variable domain, rest sourced from reference TRBV19 and TRBJ1-6, is DGGITQSPKYLFRKEGQNVTLSCEQNLNHDAMYWYRQDPGQGLRLIYYSQIVNDFQKGDIAEGYSVSREKKESFPLTVTSAQKNPTAFYLCASSIVNSPLHFGNGTRLTVT.

This rearrangement joins TRBV7-9 to TRBJ1-3, with D possibly being TRBD1 (5 bases). Germline CDR1 SEHNR, CDR2 FQNEAQ (reference sequence). With 3 bases removed from V and 2 bases from J, the gap between germline ends came to 8 bases. The CDR3 totals 14 residues. The CDR3 bases are TGTGCCAGCAGCTTTGGGACTGCTGGAAACACCATATATTTT. Translation gives CASSFGTAGNTIYF.

V gene TRBV4-2 combines with J gene TRBJ1-2; possibly TRBD1 for D (5 bases). V dropped 4 bases and J dropped 1 base, with 16 bases sitting between them. Germline lookup yields CDR1 LGHNA and CDR2 YNFKEQ. The CDR3 has 16 amino acids. The CDR3: CASSPETAGRNYGYTF. CDR3 DNA sequence: TGTGCCAGCAGCCCCGAGACGGCGGGGCGTAACTATGGCTACACCTTC.

Concerning this clone: At the DNA level, this CDR3 is encoded by other sequences in the same sample as well. CDR3 residues: CASTAGSGNTIYF. The CDR3 DNA reads as TGTGCCAGCACCGCGGGATCTGGAAACACCATATATTTT. The chain uses TRBV6-5 and TRBJ1-3; D is ambiguous. The CDR3 is 13 amino acids. CDR1 and CDR2 from the germline V gene are MNHEY and SVGAGI. Deletions cut 7 bases from V and 1 base from J, with 8 bases between.

This clone was observed a single time. The V and J genes are TRBV12-3 or TRBV12-4 and TRBJ2-7; the D gene is possibly TRBD1 (5 bases). Trimming shortened V by 3 bases and J by 6 bases, and 9 bases separated the two germline ends. This CDR3 has 12 residues. Written as DNA, the CDR3 is TGTGCCAGCAGTTTTGTTAGGGGCGAGCAGTACTTC. Amino acids: CASSFVRGEQYF.

This rearrangement joins TRBV5-1 to TRBJ1-5; D remains ambiguous. The CDR3 is made up of 13 amino acids. CDR1 SGHRS and CDR2 YFSETQ come from the germline V gene. Deletions cut 3 bases from V and 4 bases from J, with 8 bases between. CDR3 residues: CASSYSGNQPQHF. The CDR3 DNA is TGCGCCAGCAGCTACTCGGGTAATCAGCCCCAGCATTTT.

The rearrangement uses TRBV6-5 and TRBJ1-2; 7 bases align to TRBD1. The CDR3 loop spans 14 amino acids. Germline V gene data show CDR1 as MNHEY and CDR2 as SVGAGI. Trimming at V came to 2 bases and at J to 2 bases, leaving 2 bases not matched to a gene. The CDR3 DNA reads TGTGCCAGCAGTTACGTGGGACAGAACTATGGCTACACCTTC. The encoded protein is CASSYVGQNYGYTF.

V and J are TRBV7-9 and TRBJ1-2; D unresolved. CDR1 SEHNR and CDR2 FQNEAQ come from the germline V gene (reference sequence). V was pared by 1 base and J by 6 bases, with 15 bases between. The length of the CDR3 is 15 residues. In DNA form, the CDR3 reads TGTGCCAGCAGCTTAGATGGTGGCATTGGGCATGGCTACACCTTC. This sequence encodes CASSLDGGIGHGYTF.

For the CDR3, the DNA is TGTGCCAGCAGCTTGCGTTTTGTAGATACGCAGTATTTT. It specifies CASSLRFVDTQYF. The rearrangement uses TRBV5-4 and TRBJ2-3; no clear D. Germline-derived CDR1 and CDR2 are SGHNT and YYREEE (reference sequence). Trimming removed 1 base from V and 5 bases from J, with 8 bases in between. The CDR3 runs 13 residues.

The CDR3 DNA reads TGCGCCAGCAGCTTGGATCTTGCCCTTGGAGGCTATGGCTACACCTTC. Amino acid sequence: CASSLDLALGGYGYTF. The V call is TRBV5-1, the J call TRBJ1-2; D gene ambiguous. The CDR3 is 16 amino acids. V was pared by 0 bases and J by 4 bases, with 16 bases between. Per germline, CDR1 SGHRS and CDR2 YFSETQ. The whole variable domain, filled in from reference TRBV5-1 and TRBJ1-2, reads KAGVTQTPRYLIKTRGQQVTLSCSPISGHRSVSWYQQTPGQGLQFLFEYFSETQRNKGNFPGRFSGRQFSNSRSEMNVSTLELGDSALYLCASSLDLALGGYGYTFGSGTRLTVV.

V usage is TRBV18 and J usage is TRBJ1-2, with D possibly TRBD1 on 5 matching bases. Germline assignment: CDR1 KGHSH and CDR2 LQKENI. CDR3 length: 16 amino acids. The V end was cut by 0 bases, the J end by 3 bases, with 14 bases between. The CDR3 bases are TGTGCCAGCTCACCACCCCGGGGATGGGGGGACTATGGCTACACCTTC. Its translation: CASSPPRGWGDYGYTF.

V is TRBV19 and J is TRBJ2-7, with 9 bases matching TRBD1. The germline V gene has CDR1 LNHDA and CDR2 SQIVND (reference sequence). V was pared by 8 bases and J by 4 bases, with 6 bases of the junction left unmatched. This CDR3 has 13 residues. The CDR3 protein is CASSGTGLYEQYF. The CDR3 region has the DNA TGTGCCAGTTCCGGGACAGGGCTATACGAGCAGTACTTC. The complete variable domain, with remaining parts taken from reference TRBV19 and TRBJ2-7, reads DGGITQSPKYLFRKEGQNVTLSCEQNLNHDAMYWYRQDPGQGLRLIYYSQIVNDFQKGDIAEGYSVSREKKESFPLTVTSAQKNPTAFYLCASSGTGLYEQYFGPGTRLTVT.

The chain joins TRBV11-1 to TRBJ1-1, with D uncertain. Germline CDR1 reads SGHAT; CDR2 reads FQDESV (reference sequence). The CDR3 is 14 residues long. Trimming took 4 bases from V and 3 from J, leaving 12 bases between them. CDR3 protein: CASSSNTLYTEAFF. CDR3 coding DNA: TGTGCCAGCAGCTCAAACACGTTATACACTGAAGCTTTCTTT.

As DNA, the CDR3 is TGTGCCAGCAGTTCGGTAGACAGGGGTTACGAGCAGTACTTC. Encoded protein: CASSSVDRGYEQYF. This chain connects TRBV27 to TRBJ2-7; TRBD1 agrees at 8 bases. The CDR3 contains 14 residues. Looked up from germline, CDR1 is MNHEY and CDR2 is SMNVEV (reference sequence). Trimming cost V 4 bases and J 4 bases; bases outside gene matches: 6.

The V call is TRBV7-2, the J call TRBJ1-2, with no clear D. Germline CDR1 reads SGHTA; CDR2 reads FQGNSA. The CDR3 has 14 amino acids. Trimming removed 5 bases at V and 1 base at J, with 11 bases between. For the CDR3, the DNA is TGTGCCAGCAGCACGCCACAGTATAACTATGGCTACACCTTC. Translation: CASSTPQYNYGYTF.